The 29 T cell receptor beta chains presented below share a single source sample, sequenced in a study of T cell repertoires in cytomegalovirus infection (dated by TCRdb to about 2019). The instrument given in TCRdb is Illumina HiSeq 1500. Starting from the raw public reads, TCRdb applied fastp trimming at Q25, assembled clones with MiXCR and retained in-frame beta chains. Merged by CDR3 protein, the rows form single entries marked with the most common genes and DNA. The sample has about 300,000 distinct CDR3 sequences on record, about 9.1% of them singletons. 2% to 3% of the sample is in the top ten clones. What was sequenced was PBMCs. These TCRs come from a human donor in good health (CMV status not recorded). Some clones in this sample may be carry-over from other donors' samples.

This clonotype was seen repeatedly, ten times or more. The chain combines TRBV11-2 with TRBJ2-2; D possibly matches TRBD1 or TRBD2 (5 bases each). With 4 bases removed from V and 0 bases from J, the gap between germline ends came to 12 bases. This CDR3 has 16 residues. Germline CDR1 reads SGHAT; CDR2 reads FQNNGV. The CDR3 spells CASSSLWGTNTGELFF. CDR3 DNA sequence: TGTGCCAGCAGCTCATTATGGGGGACGAACACCGGGGAGCTGTTTTTT.

The sample holds many counts of this clonotype. J is TRBJ1-3 and V is TRBV18; D gene uncertain. The germline V gene has CDR1 KGHSH and CDR2 LQKENI. Trimming took 5 bases from V and 7 from J, leaving 21 bases between them. This CDR3 has 16 amino acids. In nucleotides, the CDR3 is TGTGCCAGCTCAGCATCCGGGAATCCTTTGATGAACACCATATATTTT. It encodes CASSASGNPLMNTIYF.

This clonotype was detected ten times or more. The V and J genes are TRBV7-9 and TRBJ2-7; 7 bases are shared with TRBD1. CDR3 length equals 14 residues. The V gene end was trimmed by 6 bases and the J gene end by 4 bases; junction bases not matched to a gene: 9. Germline CDR1 reads SEHNR; CDR2 reads FQNEAQ (reference sequence). Here the CDR3 DNA reads TGTGCCAGCAGTGGTCAGGGGGATCCGTACGAGCAGTACTTC. Protein: CASSGQGDPYEQYF.

In its sample, this clonotype was seen many times. This chain links TRBV6-5 with TRBJ2-7; D is perhaps TRBD1 or TRBD2 (5 bases each). Per germline, CDR1 MNHEY and CDR2 SVGAGI. Trimming took off 2 bases at V and 0 bases at J, with 17 bases between the two ends. The CDR3 extends over 17 amino acids. In DNA, the CDR3 is TGTGCCAGCAGTTACCGTAAGACGGGGACCTCCTCCTACGAGCAGTACTTC. Translating it yields CASSYRKTGTSSYEQYF.

Only a few counts were recorded for this clonotype. The rearrangement links TRBV6-5 to TRBJ2-5; unclear D gene. This CDR3 is 15 amino acids long. The V end was cut by 0 bases, the J end by 5 bases, with 13 bases between. Per the germline V gene, CDR1 is MNHEY and CDR2 is SVGAGI. This chain's CDR3 is CASSYSFVPSETQYF. The CDR3 DNA sequence: TGTGCCAGCAGTTACTCCTTTGTTCCTTCGGAGACCCAGTACTTC.

This clonotype was counted at least ten times. The chain links TRBV6-5 to TRBJ1-2, with a weak D call TRBD1 (6 bases). The CDR3 is 14 amino acids. CDR1 and CDR2 (germline): MNHEY, SVGAGI. The V end lost 2 bases, the J end lost 4 bases, and 11 bases lay between the germline ends. The CDR3 region has the DNA TGTGCCAGCAGTTACGGGGGGGGCAGCTATGGCTACACCTTC. It specifies CASSYGGGSYGYTF.

This clonotype showed up many times. J is TRBJ2-5 and V is TRBV6-2 or TRBV6-3; 7 bases line up with TRBD1. The J segment lost 7 bases and the V segment lost 5 bases, leaving 10 bases of the junction unmatched. Looked up from germline, CDR1 is MNHEY and CDR2 is SVGEGT. This CDR3 is 14 amino acids long. Written as DNA, the CDR3 is TGTGCCAGCAGTCCATGGGACAGCCTGGGGACCCAGTACTTC. This sequence encodes CASSPWDSLGTQYF.

Many counts were recorded for this clonotype. The chain recombines TRBV7-3 with TRBJ1-4; the D gene is possibly TRBD1 (5 bases). V lost 2 bases, J lost 0 bases, and 10 bases lay in between. Germline lookup yields CDR1 SGHTA and CDR2 FQGTGA. The CDR3 contains 16 residues. CDR3: CASSLGGRATNEKLFF. CDR3 coding DNA: TGTGCCAGCAGCTTAGGGGGAAGAGCAACTAATGAAAAACTGTTTTTT.

This clonotype was counted at least ten times. The chain recombines TRBV7-2 with TRBJ2-7, with D unclear. Germline lookup yields CDR1 SGHTA and CDR2 FQGNSA. V lost 4 bases, J lost 12 bases, and 19 bases lay in between. The CDR3 is 13 residues long. The CDR3 sequence is CASSSAIGLEVYF. The CDR3 DNA sequence: TGTGCCAGCAGCTCCGCTATTGGGTTAGAGGTGTACTTC.

This clonotype has a count of ten or more. The chain links TRBV27 to TRBJ1-6, with TRBD1 matching over 7 bases. Germline CDR1 and CDR2: MNHEY and SMNVEV (reference sequence). J gave up 9 bases and V 4 bases, and 12 bases lay outside the gene matches. CDR3 length: 16 amino acids. The CDR3 region is CASSSSTTGSSSPLHF. The CDR3 DNA is TGTGCCAGCAGTTCCTCCACGACAGGGTCTTCTTCACCCCTCCACTTT.

This clonotype was picked up one time. Because the CDR3 is missing its conserved closing phenylalanine or tryptophan, this is likely a read error. This sequence joins TRBV29-1 and TRBJ2-5; 7 nucleotides align to TRBD1. The CDR3 is 14 residues long. V was pared by 3 bases and J by 6 bases, with 10 bases of the junction left unmatched. Germline-derived CDR1 and CDR2 are SQVTM and ANQGSEA. CDR3 in amino acids: CSVDDRVKRQTQYL. In DNA, the CDR3 is TGCAGCGTTGACGACAGGGTAAAGAGGCAGACCCAGTACCTC.

In its sample, this clonotype was seen many times. The rearrangement uses TRBV12-5 and TRBJ1-2; TRBD1 is a possible D gene (6 bases). Trimming took 2 bases from V and 3 from J, leaving 16 bases between them. CDR3 length: 16 residues. Germline CDR1 is LGHNT and CDR2 is FRNRAP. The CDR3 DNA follows: TGTGCTAGTGGTTTGTCAGGCGGGGGCGCTGACTATGGCTACACCTTC. Its protein is CASGLSGGGADYGYTF.

The sample holds many counts of this clonotype. The chain links TRBV19 to TRBJ2-3; 8 positions agree with TRBD1. The CDR3 is made up of 16 amino acids. Germline V gene data show CDR1 as LNHDA and CDR2 as SQIVND (reference sequence). The J segment lost 2 bases and the V segment lost 5 bases, leaving 9 bases of the junction unmatched. CDR3 region: CASSSTGVRITDTQYF. The CDR3 region has the DNA TGTGCCAGTAGTTCGACAGGGGTCAGGATCACAGATACGCAGTATTTT.

This clonotype was observed many times. The chain links TRBV12-3 or TRBV12-4 to TRBJ2-5; D is perhaps TRBD2 (5 bases). This CDR3 comprises 12 residues. Trimming took 7 bases from V and 4 from J, leaving 10 bases between them. In DNA, the CDR3 is TGTGCCAGCAACCTTCGGGGAGAGACCCAGTACTTC. It translates to CASNLRGETQYF.

This clonotype was seen ten or more times. The gene calls are TRBV5-1 and TRBJ1-1; 9 bases line up with TRBD1. J was trimmed by 8 bases and V by 3 bases; bases with no gene match: 14. The germline V gene has CDR1 SGHRS and CDR2 YFSETQ. The CDR3 is made up of 16 amino acids. Written as DNA, the CDR3 is TGCGCCAGCAGCTCAACCACCGGGACAGGGACCCAAGAAGCTTTCTTT. Protein: CASSSTTGTGTQEAFF.

This clonotype was counted only a few times. The chain joins TRBV19 to TRBJ1-6; no clear D. V shed 3 bases and J shed 10 bases, with 13 bases lying between them. The germline gives CDR1 LNHDA, CDR2 SQIVND (reference sequence). The CDR3 length is 14 residues. CDR3 in amino acids: CASSMEQWNSPLHF. The CDR3 nucleotides are TGTGCCAGTAGTATGGAACAGTGGAACTCACCCCTCCACTTT.

This clonotype was counted at least ten times. The chain carries TRBV7-2 and TRBJ1-1, with 12 bases identical to TRBD1. Germline values: CDR1 SGHTA, CDR2 FQGNSA. V trimming: 1 base; J trimming: 4 bases; junction bases outside the gene matches: 10. This CDR3 region has 18 residues. This CDR3 is CASSLGFRGQGAGTEAFF. The CDR3 DNA follows: TGTGCCAGCAGCTTAGGTTTTAGGGGACAGGGGGCAGGCACTGAAGCTTTCTTT.

The chain links TRBV29-1 to TRBJ1-1; no firm D call. Germline loops: CDR1 SQVTM, CDR2 ANQGSEA. The V and J ends lost 6 bases and 2 bases respectively, with 10 bases between them. The CDR3 is 12 residues long. The DNA of the CDR3 is TGCAGCGTCCGACAATCTAACACTGAAGCTTTCTTT. Encoded protein: CSVRQSNTEAFF.

This clonotype was observed many times. The J gene is TRBJ2-7, the V gene TRBV11-2; D uncertain. V gave up 4 bases and J gave up 6 bases, with 10 bases separating them. Germline V gene lookup returns CDR1 SGHAT and CDR2 FQNNGV. This CDR3 is built from 12 residues. The CDR3 sequence is CASSSNLGEQYV. In DNA, the CDR3 is TGTGCCAGCAGCTCCAACTTAGGCGAGCAGTACGTC.

This chain connects TRBV3-1 to TRBJ2-7; unclear D gene. Trimming pared 0 bases from V and 3 bases from J, leaving 6 bases between. Germline CDR1 is LGHDT and CDR2 is YNNKEL (reference sequence). CDR3 length equals 13 residues. The CDR3 bases are TGTGCCAGCAGCCAAGAGAACAGCTACGAGCAGTACTTC. Its translation: CASSQENSYEQYF.

This clonotype was observed many times. The CDR3 region is CASSEPGVLNTEAFF. The CDR3, as DNA: TGTGCCAGCAGTGAACCGGGAGTCCTGAACACTGAAGCTTTCTTT. V and J are TRBV25-1 and TRBJ1-1, with D unresolved. Between the trimmed V and J ends, which lost 2 bases and 0 bases, there was a span of 10 bases. Germline V CDR1 and CDR2: MGHDK, SYGVNS. The CDR3 extends over 15 amino acids.

This clonotype was seen repeatedly, ten times or more. This chain connects TRBV20-1 to TRBJ2-3; D possibly uses TRBD1 or TRBD2 (5 bases each). The CDR3 is made up of 13 amino acids. The germline CDR1 and CDR2 sequences are DFQATT and SNEGSKA (reference sequence). V was shortened by 6 bases and J by 4 bases, with 14 bases between the two germline ends. The CDR3 DNA sequence: TGCAGTGCCGGGACCCATTCGGCAGATACGCAGTATTTT. Translated: CSAGTHSADTQYF.

The table lists this clonotype with a few counts. J is TRBJ2-7 and V is TRBV7-9, with D perhaps being TRBD1 or TRBD2 (5 bases each). Germline loops: CDR1 SEHNR, CDR2 FQNEAQ (reference sequence). Between the trimmed V and J ends, which lost 3 bases and 5 bases, there was a span of 14 bases. The CDR3 contains 14 residues. CDR3 bases: TGTGCCAGCAGCTTTGAGAGGGGATTTCACGAGCAGTACTTC. It specifies CASSFERGFHEQYF.

The chain carries TRBV29-1 and TRBJ2-5, with a tentative D call TRBD2 (6 bases). The CDR3 has 14 amino acids. CDR1 SQVTM and CDR2 ANQGSEA come from the germline V gene. Trimming shortened V by 3 bases and J by 4 bases, and 15 bases separated the two germline ends. As DNA, the CDR3 is TGCAGCGTTGATCAGGGAAGGAGGGGAGAGACCCAGTACTTC. Amino acid sequence: CSVDQGRRGETQYF.

This clonotype was detected ten times or more. The chain uses TRBV28 and TRBJ2-5; 7 bases are shared with TRBD1. This CDR3 region has 17 residues. V was clipped by 4 bases and J by 10 bases; unmatched bases: 21. Germline-derived CDR1 and CDR2 are MDHEN and SYDVKM. The CDR3 bases are TGTGCCAGCAGTTCTACTGACAAGGGGGCGCGGTCAGAGGGCCAGTACTTC. It specifies CASSSTDKGARSEGQYF.

This clonotype was counted many times. The chain carries TRBV28 and TRBJ1-4; D unresolved. The ends were cut back, 11 bases at V and 0 bases at J, with 13 bases in the middle. This CDR3 contains 14 residues. Germline assignment: CDR1 MDHEN and CDR2 SYDVKM. The CDR3 DNA follows: TGTGCCTCCCGGACGTACGCAACTAATGAAAAACTGTTTTTT. Amino acid sequence: CASRTYATNEKLFF.

The rearrangement links TRBV29-1 to TRBJ1-2; D gene uncertain. The V gene's germline CDR1 is SQVTM and CDR2 ANQGSEA. The CDR3 runs 13 residues. V was clipped by 3 bases and J by 8 bases, with 16 bases between them. The CDR3 loop reads CSVESPGLGGYTF. The CDR3 nucleotides read TGCAGCGTTGAGTCTCCAGGCTTAGGGGGCTACACCTTC. Based on the CDR3 plus reference TRBV29-1 and TRBJ1-2, the full variable domain is SAVISQKPSRDICQRGTSLTIQCQVDSQVTMMFWYRQQPGQSLTLIATANQGSEATYESGFVIDKFPISRPNLTFSTLTVSNMSPEDSSIYLCSVESPGLGGYTFGSGTRLTVV.

This clonotype was found many times. The chain is built from TRBV7-9 and TRBJ1-2; maybe TRBD1 (5 bases). CDR1 and CDR2 (germline): SEHNR, FQNEAQ (reference sequence). The CDR3 sequence is 14 residues long. Deletions cut 8 bases from V and 6 bases from J, with 19 bases between. This CDR3 reads CASGGGEKGHGYTF. The CDR3 DNA reads as TGTGCCAGCGGGGGGGGGGAAAAGGGACATGGCTACACCTTC.

A few counts support this clonotype. The rearrangement links TRBV20-1 to TRBJ2-3; a possible D gene is TRBD2 (5 bases). CDR1 and CDR2 (germline): DFQATT, SNEGSKA (reference sequence). V gave up 1 base and J gave up 0 bases, with 11 bases separating them. The CDR3 extends over 15 amino acids. The CDR3 nucleotides are TGCAGTGCTAGAGGCGGGTTTTCTAGCACAGATACGCAGTATTTT. Translated, it gives CSARGGFSSTDTQYF.